This entry describes one T cell receptor (beta chain). The antigen is not known. V was clipped by 3 bases and J by 5 bases; unmatched bases: 3. The CDR3 loop spans 13 amino acids. In germline, CDR1 is SGHKS, CDR2 YYEKEE (reference sequence). This sample was included in a study of T-cell memory formation after mild COVID-19. The 5'RACE method, run with constant-segment primers, produced TCR alpha and TCR beta cDNA libraries (carrying sample barcodes and UMIs). Using its own MiXCR run on the 5' RACE reads, TCRdb lists one record per CDR3 protein. Of 350,000 to 500,000 distinct CDR3 sequences listed, 23% are singletons. Findings and caveats of the study: Contracting clones from day 15 to 85 showed balanced CD4/CD8; later expanders favored CD4+. Mainly CM and EM harbored the contracting CD4+ clones; mainly EMRA harbored the CD8+ ones. SARS-CoV-2 specificity was not confirmed for second-wave clones peaking on day 37.

The clonotype comes from an adult woman who had mild COVID-19 (a few samples of this study predate the infection). Cell type and time point are not known. V gene TRBV5-5 combines with J gene TRBJ2-5; 8 bases fit TRBD1. Sequences were obtained from PBMCs or a T cell subset sorted from them (not recorded which). DNA for the CDR3: TGTGCCAGCAGCTCAGGGGGCGTTGAGACCCAGTACTTC. Translating gives CASSSGGVETQYF.